The 18 T cell receptor beta chains below come from one sample, sequenced in a study of molecular identifiers for immune sequencing clone quantification. TCRdb redid the calling of the PCR reads with MiXCR, one entry per CDR3 protein. The sample contains around 470,000 distinct CDR3 sequences, over 20% of which appear only once. Sequencing input: naive CD8+ T cells from blood, with Jurkat cell RNA spiked in. The subset was: FACS-sorted CD8+CD4-CCR7+CD45RA+ naive T cells. These receptors came from a human donor in good health. Some libraries in this study had Jurkat cell RNA spiked in.

V gene TRBV2 combines with J gene TRBJ2-3, with D perhaps matching TRBD2 (5 bases). The CDR3 spans 13 residues. The ends were cut back, 9 bases at V and 4 bases at J, with 14 bases in the middle. Per the germline V gene, CDR1 is SNHLY and CDR2 is FYNNEI. CDR3 amino acids: CARSLEDADTQYF. Written as DNA, the CDR3 is TGTGCCAGATCCCTGGAGGACGCAGATACGCAGTATTTT.

In this sample, this clonotype turned up a few times. The rearrangement joins TRBV5-4 to TRBJ1-1; D might be TRBD1 (6 bases). The V and J ends lost 5 bases and 3 bases respectively, with 11 bases between them. The germline CDR1 and CDR2 sequences are SGHNT and YYREEE (reference sequence). The CDR3 is 13 residues long. CDR3 DNA: TGTGCCAGCAGTTGGCAGGGGTACACTGAAGCTTTCTTT. Amino acids: CASSWQGYTEAFF.

This clonotype was counted many times. The V call is TRBV4-1, the J call TRBJ2-7; 10 bases are shared with TRBD1. V dropped 3 bases and J dropped 3; count of bases not matched to a gene: 5. Germline assignment: CDR1 MGHRA and CDR2 YSYEKL. The CDR3 is made up of 15 amino acids. DNA for the CDR3: TGCGCCAGCAGCCAGACCGGACAGGGGGACTACGAGCAGTACTTC. This gives the protein CASSQTGQGDYEQYF.

This clonotype appeared a few times. CDR3 amino acids: CASSPGHSSGNTIYF. CDR3 coding DNA: TGCGCCAGCAGCCCAGGGCACAGCTCTGGAAACACCATATATTTT. The chain joins TRBV4-3 to TRBJ1-3, with D perhaps TRBD1 (5 bases). V was clipped by 4 bases and J by 0 bases, with 10 bases between them. Per the germline V gene, CDR1 is LGHNA and CDR2 is YSLEER. The CDR3 covers 15 residues.

This clonotype was seen ten or more times. The gene calls are TRBV7-9 and TRBJ1-1, with 7 bases aligning to TRBD1. The CDR3 length is 15 residues. Germline trimming cut 5 bases from V and 3 bases from J; bases unmatched to any gene: 9. In germline, CDR1 is SEHNR, CDR2 FQNEAQ (reference sequence). CDR3 bases: TGTGCCAGCAGCCAAAGGACAGGATGGGACACTGAAGCTTTCTTT. It yields the protein CASSQRTGWDTEAFF.

The chain is built from TRBV3-1 and TRBJ2-7, with D perhaps TRBD2 (5 bases). Germline lookup yields CDR1 LGHDT and CDR2 YNNKEL (reference sequence). V lost 1 base, J lost 6 bases, and 22 bases lay in between. The length of the CDR3 is 17 residues. The CDR3 DNA reads as TGTGCCAGCAGCCAAGTTCACTCGCGGGTCCACCCCTCCGAGCAGTACTTC. Translating gives CASSQVHSRVHPSEQYF.

This clonotype was detected ten times or more. The chain links TRBV10-3 to TRBJ2-7; a possible D gene is TRBD2 (6 bases). This CDR3 has 14 residues. Germline CDR1 ENHRY, CDR2 SYGVKD. V was clipped by 2 bases and J by 3 bases, with 11 bases between them. CDR3 nucleotide sequence: TGTGCCATCAGTGAGCCCTCGGAGGGCTACGAGCAGTACTTC. Translation: CAISEPSEGYEQYF.

The chain combines TRBV4-3 with TRBJ2-3; D not certain. Germline CDR1 is LGHNA and CDR2 is YSLEER. This CDR3 region has 16 residues. Trimming removed 1 base from V and 6 bases from J, with 17 bases in between. The CDR3 sequence: CASSQGLQAPVDTQYF. CDR3 in DNA: TGCGCCAGCAGCCAAGGTCTGCAAGCCCCGGTGGATACGCAGTATTTT.

In DNA form, the CDR3 reads TGTGCCAGCAGCGGACCGGGACGAAGCTCTGGAAACACCATATATTTT. Amino acids: CASSGPGRSSGNTIYF. The chain couples TRBV9 to TRBJ1-3; a possible D gene is TRBD1 (5 bases). In germline, CDR1 is SGDLS, CDR2 YYNGEE. V was trimmed by 3 bases and J by 0 bases, leaving 13 bases between them. This CDR3 contains 16 residues.

This clonotype has only one observation. This sequence joins TRBV5-1 and TRBJ1-1; 9 bases are a match to TRBD1. Germline V lookup: CDR1 SGHRS, CDR2 YFSETQ. V lost 4 bases to trimming and J lost 6 bases; unmatched junction nucleotides: 7. This CDR3 region has 14 residues. The CDR3 protein is CASSPGTGFSEAFF. The CDR3 DNA reads TGCGCCAGCAGCCCCGGGACAGGGTTTTCTGAAGCTTTCTTT.

On this clonotype itself: Since a much larger clone is just one base distant, this may be a read error. V and J are TRBV5-3 and TRBJ2-2, with D possibly matching TRBD2 (6 bases). TRBV5-3 is filed as an ORF, its function uncertain. The CDR3 covers 17 residues. CDR3 sequence reads: CASSLTGSSALTGELFF. The CDR3 DNA sequence: TGTGCCAGCAGCTTGACGGGATCTAGCGCACTGACCGGGGAGCTGTTTTTT.

The chain uses TRBV4-3 and TRBJ1-1; TRBD1 is a possible D gene (6 bases). Deletions cut 5 bases from V and 2 bases from J, with 15 bases between. Per germline, CDR1 LGHNA and CDR2 YSLEER. The CDR3 spans 15 residues. The CDR3 sequence: CASSARGLVNTEAFF. CDR3 bases: TGCGCCAGCAGCGCTAGGGGGTTGGTTAACACTGAAGCTTTCTTT.

This clonotype was seen ten or more times. This chain joins TRBV7-9 and TRBJ2-3; 8 bases agree with TRBD2. The CDR3 spans 12 residues. The germline CDR1 and CDR2 sequences are SEHNR and FQNEAQ (reference sequence). V gave up 8 bases and J gave up 4 bases; unmatched junction bases: 2. CDR3 sequence: CASVLAADTQYF. The CDR3 bases are TGTGCCAGCGTACTAGCGGCAGATACGCAGTATTTT.

This clonotype was observed many times. V usage is TRBV6-5 and J usage is TRBJ2-5, with a weak D call TRBD2 (6 bases). Germline CDR1 and CDR2: MNHEY and SVGAGI. V lost 7 bases, J lost 7 bases, and 16 bases lay in between. This CDR3 spans 13 amino acids. The CDR3 DNA reads TGTGCCAGCAACTCGGTTAGGGGAGGGACCCAGTACTTC. It specifies CASNSVRGGTQYF.

The V and J genes are TRBV7-3 and TRBJ2-6; D gene unclear. The CDR3 has 16 residues. V lost 7 bases and J lost 0, with 13 bases in between. Germline V gives CDR1 SGHTA, CDR2 FQGTGA. Here the CDR3 reads CASTLRAGSGANVLTF. The CDR3 bases are TGTGCCAGCACCCTCCGGGCCGGCTCTGGGGCCAACGTCCTGACTTTC.

This clonotype was counted at least ten times. This chain connects TRBV6-5 to TRBJ2-3; D remains ambiguous. V lost 2 bases and J 4 bases, leaving 7 bases between the germline ends. Germline CDR1 reads MNHEY; CDR2 reads SVGAGI. The CDR3 length is 13 residues. CDR3 loop: CASSYIHADTQYF. The CDR3 nucleotides are TGTGCCAGCAGTTACATCCACGCAGATACGCAGTATTTT.

This clonotype appeared a few times. V gene TRBV19 combines with J gene TRBJ2-2, with TRBD2 identical over 7 bases. Germline CDR1 and CDR2: LNHDA and SQIVND (reference sequence). The CDR3 spans 13 residues. The CDR3 loop is CGAREDNTGELFF. CDR3 sequence (DNA): TGTGGAGCCCGGGAGGATAACACCGGGGAGCTGTTTTTT.

A word on this clonotype: Its ends do not fully match the called genes, so a read error is possible. The chain uses TRBV3-1 and TRBJ2-2; the match to TRBD2 covers 14 bases. CDR3 length: 18 amino acids. Per the germline V gene, CDR1 is LGHDT and CDR2 is YNNKEL (reference sequence). The CDR3 loop is CASSPLGLAGVGTGGLFF. In nucleotides, the CDR3 is TGTGCCAGCAGCCCGCTGGGACTAGCGGGAGTGGGGACCGGGGGGCTGTTTTTT.